These 2 T cell receptor beta chains share one sample of origin, sequenced in a study of blood T cell repertoires in COVID-19 (dated by TCRdb to the early 2020s). Libraries were built with the immunoSEQ multiplex PCR assay. TCRdb provides this immuneACCESS table in a form limited to in-frame rearrangements. Some clones are lacking; in checked studies, under half of them reflect an unresolved V gene, and why the rest are absent is not known. The sample contains 150,000 to 200,000 clones, 75% to 90% of them found a single time. Of the sample, roughly 11% is held by the ten largest clones. Sequencing was done on a sample of peripheral blood. The receptor source for this set is a human donor in a cohort sampled during active COVID-19.

Only one count was recorded for this clone. The V and J genes are TRBV27 and TRBJ2-5, with 7 bases fitting TRBD1. CDR1 and CDR2 (germline): MNHEY, SMNVEV (reference sequence). V shed 6 bases, J shed 8 bases, and the junction held 15 bases outside the gene matches. The CDR3 is 15 amino acids. CDR3 bases: TGTGCCAGCAGCTATACTCCGGGACAGTCCGTAACCCAGTACTTC. Translated: CASSYTPGQSVTQYF.

The chain links TRBV3-1 (or the pseudogene TRBV3-2) to TRBJ1-2; possible D gene TRBD1, 6 bases. Trimming removed 3 bases from V and 5 bases from J, with 22 bases in between. CDR3 length: 17 amino acids. Germline CDR1 LGHDT, CDR2 YNNKEL (reference sequence). CDR3 DNA: TGTGCCAGCAGCCAGAGCCCCCACCTGACAGGAACATATGGCTACACCTTC. Protein: CASSQSPHLTGTYGYTF.